This TCR beta chain was sequenced for a study of PD-1 blockade in classical Hodgkin lymphoma. Study details: Nivolumab dosing for patients was 3 mg/kg, administered intravenously every 2 weeks. The study's findings and limits: Baseline TCR diversity was reportedly lower in newly diagnosed patients than healthy donors. Complete responders' baseline diversity resembled that of newly diagnosed patients.

Turning to this clone: Its antigen is not identified.

Clones were read by immunoSEQ multiplex PCR, and TCRdb kept only the in-frame ones, dropping some. The repertoire consists of around 40,000 clones, with about 77% occurring once and the leading ten covering around an eighth. Each of the patients experienced relapse following autologous stem cell transplantation, and their brentuximab vedotin exposure differed. This CDR3 contains 14 residues. J lost 0 bases, V lost 7 bases, and 5 bases had no gene match. Germline V gives CDR1 SNHLY, CDR2 FYNNEI. The material was peripheral blood mononuclear cells (PBMCs), obtained at baseline. The clonotype was recovered from a human donor with classical Hodgkin lymphoma. The gene calls are TRBV2 and TRBJ2-5, with 7 bases identical to TRBD1. The CDR3 sequence is CASKRDRDQETQYF. CDR3 in DNA: TGTGCCAGCAAACGGGACAGAGACCAAGAGACCCAGTACTTC.